The 30 T cell receptor beta chains below were found in one sample sequenced in a study of cytomegalovirus exposure and HLA in healthy donors. PCR employed 60 Vbeta and 13 Jbeta primers. Sequencing was performed with immunoSEQ multiplex PCR; in TCRdb, only in-frame clones are kept and a portion is missing. Found here are around 170,000 clones, about four fifths of them singletons; the top ten hold 1%. Sequencing was carried out using PBMCs. The receptor set was obtained from a woman aged 50 to 60 in good health and CMV-seropositive.

The chain recombines TRBV7-9 with TRBJ2-1, with TRBD2 matching over 7 bases. CDR1 is SEHNR and CDR2 is FQNEAQ in the germline V gene (reference sequence). This CDR3 has 14 residues. The V and J ends lost 3 bases and 9 bases, in that order; junction bases with no gene match: 8. DNA of the CDR3: TGTGCCAGCAGCTTCCATTCTCCGGGAGGTGAGCAGTTCTTC. It translates to CASSFHSPGGEQFF.

The chain links TRBV5-1 to TRBJ2-6, with no clear D. Looked up from germline, CDR1 is SGHRS and CDR2 is YFSETQ. This CDR3 has 16 residues. V was trimmed by 1 base and J by 4 bases, leaving 12 bases between them. CDR3 region: CASSLWQVSGANVLTF. CDR3 nucleotides: TGCGCCAGCAGCTTGTGGCAGGTCTCCGGGGCCAACGTCCTGACTTTC.

The chain has TRBV5-6 and TRBJ2-7; 7 nucleotides align to TRBD2. Germline CDR1 is SGHDT and CDR2 is YYEEEE. The V segment lost 4 bases and the J segment 2 bases; nucleotides outside the gene matches: 3. CDR3 size: 13 residues. This CDR3 reads CASSRRGAYEQYF. In nucleotides, the CDR3 is TGTGCCAGCAGCCGTCGGGGGGCCTACGAGCAGTACTTC.

The chain recombines TRBV4-2 with TRBJ2-3, with a tentative D call TRBD1 (6 bases). Germline V lookup: CDR1 LGHNA, CDR2 YNFKEQ. The V end was cut by 1 base, the J end by 4 bases, with 15 bases between. This CDR3 is built from 16 residues. The CDR3 nucleotides are TGTGCCAGCAGCCAAGGTGCAGGGGCGAATTCAGATACGCAGTATTTT. This codes for CASSQGAGANSDTQYF.

This clone was seen only a few times. CDR3 sequence reads: CAWLLVGDTQYF. DNA for the CDR3: TGTGCCTGGCTACTCGTTGGAGATACGCAGTATTTT. The rearrangement joins TRBV30 to TRBJ2-3; no definite D call. Trimming removed 5 bases from V and 5 bases from J, with 11 bases in between. The CDR3 sequence is 12 residues long. Per germline, CDR1 GTSNPN and CDR2 SVGIG (reference sequence).

This clone showed up just once. The CDR3 nucleotides read TGTGCCAGCAGCTATCGGGGCAATCAGCCCCAGCATTTT. This gives the protein CASSYRGNQPQHF. The chain recombines TRBV11-2 with TRBJ1-5; D gene unclear. Trimming shortened V by 4 bases and J by 2 bases, and 6 bases separated the two germline ends. The CDR3 extends over 13 amino acids. Germline V gene sequence: CDR1 SGHAT, CDR2 FQNNGV.

A few counts support this clone. The rearrangement links TRBV18 to TRBJ1-1; 8 positions match TRBD1. The trim removed 9 bases at V and 1 base at J, leaving 4 bases unmatched. There are 13 residues in the CDR3. Germline V lookup: CDR1 KGHSH, CDR2 LQKENI. For the CDR3, the DNA is TGTGCCAGTACGGGACAGGCGAACACTGAAGCTTTCTTT. This translates into CASTGQANTEAFF.

The chain couples TRBV28 to TRBJ2-3, with TRBD1 identical over 8 bases. The CDR3 runs to 15 residues. Germline lookup yields CDR1 MDHEN and CDR2 SYDVKM. V was clipped by 3 bases and J by 6 bases; unmatched bases: 8. The CDR3 nucleotides are TGTGCCAGCAGTTTCGGGACAGGCGAGCGGGATACGCAGTATTTT. Translated: CASSFGTGERDTQYF. The full variable domain, rest sourced from reference TRBV28 and TRBJ2-3, is DVKVTQSSRYLVKRTGEKVFLECVQDMDHENMFWYRQDPGLGLRLIYFSYDVKMKEKGDIPEGYSVSREKKERFSLILESASTNQTSMYLCASSFGTGERDTQYFGPGTRLTVL.

This clone was detected a few times. The chain links TRBV19 to TRBJ2-2; no clear D gene. V was shortened by 5 bases and J by 0 bases, with 7 bases between the two germline ends. The CDR3 runs 14 residues. Looked up from germline, CDR1 is LNHDA and CDR2 is SQIVND (reference sequence). The CDR3 sequence is CASSQLSNTGELFF. The CDR3 nucleotides read TGTGCCAGTAGTCAACTGTCGAACACCGGGGAGCTGTTTTTT.

The chain combines TRBV27 with TRBJ1-1; TRBD1 matches 8 bases. Germline CDR1 reads MNHEY; CDR2 reads SMNVEV (reference sequence). V lost 4 bases to trimming and J lost 5 bases; unmatched junction nucleotides: 12. The length of the CDR3 is 16 residues. As DNA, the CDR3 is TGTGCCAGCAGTTCCCCCTCTCGGACAGGGTGGACTGAAGCTTTCTTT. Amino acid sequence: CASSSPSRTGWTEAFF.

The chain combines TRBV28 with TRBJ2-7; D is unresolved. The V and J ends lost 2 bases and 2 bases respectively, with 10 bases between them. Germline CDR1 reads MDHEN; CDR2 reads SYDVKM. This CDR3 region has 14 residues. CDR3 in DNA: TGTGCCAGCAGTTTAGAGACTGCCCCCTACGAGCAGTACTTC. It encodes CASSLETAPYEQYF.

The chain uses TRBV7-3 and TRBJ2-7; 10 bases match TRBD1. The V segment lost 5 bases and the J segment 4 bases; nucleotides outside the gene matches: 8. The CDR3 extends over 15 amino acids. Germline loops: CDR1 SGHTA, CDR2 FQGTGA. The CDR3 nucleotides read TGTGCCAGCAGCCGCGCCGGGACAGGGGAATACGAGCAGTACTTC. Its protein product is CASSRAGTGEYEQYF.

This chain uses TRBV9 with TRBJ1-4, with 9 bases aligning to TRBD1. Germline lookup yields CDR1 SGDLS and CDR2 YYNGEE. V lost 0 bases and J lost 8; bases outside the gene matches: 5. CDR3 length: 15 amino acids. The CDR3 DNA follows: TGTGCCAGCAGCGTAGCGGCGACAGGGGGAGAAAAACTGTTTTTT. This encodes CASSVAATGGEKLFF.

Notes on this clone: Mismatch with germline at one junction end may stem from a read error. V usage is TRBV7-9 and J usage is TRBJ2-7, with D perhaps TRBD2 (6 bases). The CDR3 is 15 residues long. In germline, CDR1 is SEHNR, CDR2 FQNEAQ (reference sequence). The CDR3 loop is CSSTTTGTSRYEQYF. In nucleotides, the CDR3 is TGTTCCAGCACCACGACCGGGACTTCGCGCTACGAGCAGTACTTC.

This clone has only a few counts. The gene calls are TRBV7-8 and TRBJ1-6; no clear D. Germline CDR1 is SGHVS and CDR2 is FQNEAQ. Trimming shortened V by 0 bases and J by 7 bases, and 10 bases separated the two germline ends. There are 15 residues in the CDR3. CDR3 bases: TGTGCCAGCAGCTTAGCGGAGATAAGGAATTCACCCCTCCACTTT. Residues: CASSLAEIRNSPLHF.

The genes are TRBV19 and TRBJ2-2; 8 bases are a match to TRBD1. V shed 4 bases, J shed 2 bases, and the junction held 6 bases outside the gene matches. CDR1 is LNHDA and CDR2 is SQIVND in the germline V gene (reference sequence). The CDR3 contains 16 residues. The CDR3 protein is CASSTRTGINTGELFF. The CDR3 DNA reads as TGTGCCAGTAGTACCCGGACAGGGATAAACACCGGGGAGCTGTTTTTT. Drawing the rest from reference TRBV19 and TRBJ2-2, the complete variable domain is DGGITQSPKYLFRKEGQNVTLSCEQNLNHDAMYWYRQDPGQGLRLIYYSQIVNDFQKGDIAEGYSVSREKKESFPLTVTSAQKNPTAFYLCASSTRTGINTGELFFGEGSRLTVL.

V is TRBV6-4 and J is TRBJ2-2; no firm D call. V lost 6 bases and J 0 bases, leaving 20 bases between the germline ends. Germline V CDR1 and CDR2: MRHNA, SNTAGT. The CDR3 has 18 amino acids. For the CDR3, the DNA is TGTGCCAGCAGCCCCTGGGCTTTGCTAACACCGAACACCGGGGAGCTGTTTTTT. Translating it yields CASSPWALLTPNTGELFF.

This clone turned up a few times. V and J are TRBV11-2 and TRBJ2-7; 9 nucleotides align to TRBD2. CDR1 and CDR2 from the germline V gene are SGHAT and FQNNGV. The CDR3 runs 16 residues. The junction had 13 bases not matched to a gene; V was cut back by 8 bases and J by 2 bases. The CDR3 here is CASAEISGRPPYEQYF. The CDR3 nucleotides are TGTGCCAGCGCCGAAATCAGCGGGAGGCCCCCCTACGAGCAGTACTTC.

This chain joins TRBV18 and TRBJ1-6; D not resolved. Trimming pared 0 bases from V and 4 bases from J, leaving 10 bases between. The CDR3 covers 16 residues. From germline, CDR1 is KGHSH and CDR2 LQKENI. The CDR3 DNA reads TGTGCCAGCTCACCACCACGGAGGGTTTATAATTCACCCCTCCACTTT. It yields the protein CASSPPRRVYNSPLHF.

This sequence joins TRBV6-5 and TRBJ1-1; 7 nucleotides align to TRBD1. The germline CDR1 and CDR2 sequences are MNHEY and SVGAGI. With V trimmed by 5 bases and J by 8 bases, 14 bases remained unmatched. The CDR3 runs 15 residues. As DNA, the CDR3 is TGTGCCAGCAGTCAAGGGGGCTCTGGTGTATTGGAAGCTTTCTTT. Its translation: CASSQGGSGVLEAFF.

This chain links TRBV6-1 with TRBJ1-1; 9 positions match TRBD1. The CDR3 sequence is 14 residues long. V lost 5 bases and J lost 5; bases outside the gene matches: 6. Germline CDR1 is MNHNS and CDR2 is SASEGT. DNA for the CDR3: TGTGCCAGCAGTCGAGGACAGGGGATAACTGAAGCTTTCTTT. Amino acids: CASSRGQGITEAFF.

The genes are TRBV5-1 and TRBJ1-1; D may be TRBD1 (5 bases). This CDR3 is 14 amino acids long. Trimming pared 0 bases from V and 3 bases from J, leaving 9 bases between. Germline CDR1 and CDR2: SGHRS and YFSETQ. The CDR3 is CASSLVGGDTEAFF. DNA for the CDR3: TGCGCCAGCAGCTTGGTTGGGGGGGACACTGAAGCTTTCTTT.

This clone appeared a single time. The chain recombines TRBV7-9 with TRBJ1-1; 10 bases line up with TRBD1. CDR1 and CDR2 from the germline V gene are SEHNR and FQNEAQ (reference sequence). V lost 5 bases to trimming and J lost 4 bases; unmatched junction nucleotides: 7. This CDR3 is built from 15 residues. The CDR3 protein is CASSTGTGAVTEAFF. The CDR3 DNA sequence: TGTGCCAGCAGCACTGGGACAGGGGCTGTCACTGAAGCTTTCTTT.

The CDR3: CASSAGPATQYF. The CDR3 bases are TGTGCCAGCAGTGCCGGTCCCGCTACGCAGTATTTT. This chain links TRBV28 with TRBJ2-3, with D unclear. The V end lost 5 bases, the J end lost 8 bases, and 11 bases lay between the germline ends. CDR1 is MDHEN and CDR2 is SYDVKM in the germline V gene. CDR3 length: 12 residues.

The V gene is TRBV7-2, the J gene TRBJ2-4; D might be TRBD2 (6 bases). Germline CDR1 is SGHTA and CDR2 is FQGNSA. The CDR3 has 13 amino acids. The V end was cut by 5 bases, the J end by 8 bases, with 13 bases between. CDR3 region: CASSPPGVDIQYF. The CDR3 DNA follows: TGTGCCAGCAGCCCCCCGGGGGTGGACATTCAGTACTTC.

This clone was picked up one time. The rearrangement links TRBV10-3 to TRBJ2-2; 12 bases line up with TRBD2. The CDR3 runs to 17 residues. V was clipped by 4 bases and J by 2 bases; unmatched bases: 5. Germline-derived CDR1 and CDR2 are ENHRY and SYGVKD. CDR3 sequence (DNA): TGTGCCATCAGTGTGCCTAGCGGGGGGGCCAACACCGGGGAGCTGTTTTTT. Translated, it gives CAISVPSGGANTGELFF.

The V gene is TRBV18, the J gene TRBJ1-1; TRBD1 matches at 8 bases. Germline V gene data show CDR1 as KGHSH and CDR2 as LQKENI. V was clipped by 6 bases and J by 2 bases; unmatched bases: 5. There are 14 residues in the CDR3. CDR3 DNA sequence: TGTGCCAGCTCCCGGACAGGGTCCAACACTGAAGCTTTCTTT. It yields the protein CASSRTGSNTEAFF.

The chain has TRBV4-2 and TRBJ1-2, with D possibly being TRBD1 (6 bases). V was clipped by 4 bases and J by 1 base, with 7 bases between them. The CDR3 loop spans 13 amino acids. Germline V CDR1 and CDR2: LGHNA, YNFKEQ. The CDR3, as DNA: TGTGCCAGCAGCCGGGACATTAACTATGGCTACACCTTC. Protein: CASSRDINYGYTF.

V usage is TRBV2 and J usage is TRBJ2-7, with D uncertain. CDR3 size: 17 residues. Germline CDR1 is SNHLY and CDR2 is FYNNEI. Trimming shortened V by 1 base and J by 0 bases, and 16 bases separated the two germline ends. The CDR3 here is CASSEGWAEKSSYEQYF. The CDR3 DNA is TGTGCCAGCAGTGAAGGGTGGGCAGAAAAGAGCTCCTACGAGCAGTACTTC.

This rearrangement joins TRBV7-8 to TRBJ2-5; D might be TRBD1 (8 bases). The J call may be faulty, since TRBJ2-7 better matches the DNA end. The CDR3 has 15 residues. Germline V lookup: CDR1 SGHVS, CDR2 FQNEAQ. DNA of the CDR3: TGTGCCAGCAGCTTTACAGGGGGAGGGGGCTACGAGCAGTACTTC. Translated: CASSFTGGGGYEQYF.